This T cell receptor (beta chain) was sequenced for a study of T cells after yellow fever vaccination. TCRdb recomputed calls from the 5' RACE reads with MiXCR, one row per CDR3 protein. This repertoire shows approximately 340,000 distinct CDR3 sequences, 8.7% found once; its top ten account for around 17%. V lost 5 bases and J lost 7, with 14 bases in between. Germline CDR1 is SGHAT and CDR2 is FQNNGV. This CDR3 region has 14 residues. The clonotype was recovered from a man between 18 and 29 years old who received the YFV17D yellow fever vaccine. The source was PBMCs, collected on the day of the first yellow fever vaccination. This chain connects TRBV11-2 to TRBJ1-4, with D possibly being TRBD1 (5 bases). CDR3 in amino acids: CASSHLPGGEKLFF. The CDR3 DNA is TGTGCCAGCAGCCATCTCCCCGGGGGTGAAAAACTGTTTTTT.